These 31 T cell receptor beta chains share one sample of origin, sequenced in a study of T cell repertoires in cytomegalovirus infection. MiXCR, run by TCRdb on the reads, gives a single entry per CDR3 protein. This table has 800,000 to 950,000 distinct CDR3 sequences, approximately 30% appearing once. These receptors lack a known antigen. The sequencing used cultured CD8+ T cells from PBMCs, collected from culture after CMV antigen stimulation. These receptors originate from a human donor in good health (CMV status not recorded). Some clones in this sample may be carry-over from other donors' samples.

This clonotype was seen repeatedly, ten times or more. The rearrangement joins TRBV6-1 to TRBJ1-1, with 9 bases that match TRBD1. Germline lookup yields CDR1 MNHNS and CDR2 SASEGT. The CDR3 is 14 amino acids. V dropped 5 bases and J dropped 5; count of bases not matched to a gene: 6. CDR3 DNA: TGTGCCAGCAGTTCTTGGACAGGGGATACTGAAGCTTTCTTT. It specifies CASSSWTGDTEAFF.

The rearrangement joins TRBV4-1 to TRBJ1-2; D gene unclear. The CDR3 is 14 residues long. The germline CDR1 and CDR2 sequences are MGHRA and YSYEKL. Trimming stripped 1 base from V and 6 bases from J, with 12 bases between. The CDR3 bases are TGCGCCAGCAGCCAAGCCCTTTCGGGGAATGGCTACACCTTC. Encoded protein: CASSQALSGNGYTF.

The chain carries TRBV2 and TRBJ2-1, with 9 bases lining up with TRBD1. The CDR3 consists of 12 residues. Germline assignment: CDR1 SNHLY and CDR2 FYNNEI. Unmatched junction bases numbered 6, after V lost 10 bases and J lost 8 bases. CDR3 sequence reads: CAKQGANYEQFF. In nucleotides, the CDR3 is TGTGCCAAACAGGGGGCGAATTATGAGCAGTTCTTC.

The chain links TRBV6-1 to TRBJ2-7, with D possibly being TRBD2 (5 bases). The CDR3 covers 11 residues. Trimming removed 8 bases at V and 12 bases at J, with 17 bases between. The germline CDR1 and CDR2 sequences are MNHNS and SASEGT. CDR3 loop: CASWERRNLYV. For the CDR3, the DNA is TGTGCCAGCTGGGAGAGGAGGAATCTGTACGTC.

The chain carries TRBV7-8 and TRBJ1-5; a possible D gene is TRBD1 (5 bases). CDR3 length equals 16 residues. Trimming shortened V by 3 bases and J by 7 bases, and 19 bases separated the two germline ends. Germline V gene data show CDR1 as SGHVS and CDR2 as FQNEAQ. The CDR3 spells CASSFVVVAGSQPQHF. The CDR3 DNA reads TGTGCCAGCAGCTTCGTAGTCGTAGCAGGGTCCCAGCCCCAGCATTTT.

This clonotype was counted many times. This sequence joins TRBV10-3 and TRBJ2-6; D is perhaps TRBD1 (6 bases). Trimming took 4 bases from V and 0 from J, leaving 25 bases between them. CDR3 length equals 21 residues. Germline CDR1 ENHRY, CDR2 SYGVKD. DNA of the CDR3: TGTGCCATCAGTGGGGGGTCGGCAGGGGCCGCCCTAAGCTCTGGGGCCAACGTCCTGACTTTC. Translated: CAISGGSAGAALSSGANVLTF.

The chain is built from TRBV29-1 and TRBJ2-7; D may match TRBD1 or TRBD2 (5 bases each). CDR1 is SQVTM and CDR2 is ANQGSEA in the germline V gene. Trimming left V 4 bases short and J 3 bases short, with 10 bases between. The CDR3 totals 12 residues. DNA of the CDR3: TGCAGCGTTGGAAGAGGGGACTACGAGCAGTACTTC. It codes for CSVGRGDYEQYF.

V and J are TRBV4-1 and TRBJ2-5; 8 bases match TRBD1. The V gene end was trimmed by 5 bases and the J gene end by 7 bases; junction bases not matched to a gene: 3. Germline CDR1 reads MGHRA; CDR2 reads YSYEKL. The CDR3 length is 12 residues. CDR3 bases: TGCGCCAGCAGCTTTGACAGGGGGACCCAGTACTTC. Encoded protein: CASSFDRGTQYF.

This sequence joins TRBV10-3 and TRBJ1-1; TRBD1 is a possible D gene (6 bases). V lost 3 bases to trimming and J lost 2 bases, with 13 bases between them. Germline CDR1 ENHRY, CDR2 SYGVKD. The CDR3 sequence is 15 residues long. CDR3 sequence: CAISDWTAYNTEAFF. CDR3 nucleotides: TGTGCCATCAGTGACTGGACAGCATACAACACTGAAGCTTTCTTT.

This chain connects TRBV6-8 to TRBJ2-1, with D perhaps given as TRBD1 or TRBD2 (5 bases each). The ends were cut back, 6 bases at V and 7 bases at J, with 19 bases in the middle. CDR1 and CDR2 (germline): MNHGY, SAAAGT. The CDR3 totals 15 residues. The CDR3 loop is CASSYHVGETNEQFF. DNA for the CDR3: TGTGCCAGCAGCTACCACGTGGGGGAGACGAATGAGCAGTTCTTC.

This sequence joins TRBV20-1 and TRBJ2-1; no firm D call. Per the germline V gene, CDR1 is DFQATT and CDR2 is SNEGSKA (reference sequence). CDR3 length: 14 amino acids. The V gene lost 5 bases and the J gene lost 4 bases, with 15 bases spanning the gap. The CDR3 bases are TGCAGTGCTGGACGGCTGGATATTTACAATGAGCAGTTCTTC. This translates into CSAGRLDIYNEQFF.

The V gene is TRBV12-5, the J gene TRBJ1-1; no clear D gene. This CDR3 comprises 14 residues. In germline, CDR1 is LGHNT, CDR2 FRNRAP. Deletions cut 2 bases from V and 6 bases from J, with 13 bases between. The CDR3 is CASGLSSIFAEAFF. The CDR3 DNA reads TGTGCTAGTGGTTTGTCAAGTATCTTCGCTGAAGCTTTCTTT.

The CDR3 region is CASKPKAGGLYNEQFF. CDR3 DNA sequence: TGTGCCAGTAAGCCGAAAGCGGGGGGCCTCTACAATGAGCAGTTCTTC. J is TRBJ2-1 and V is TRBV19, with 9 bases matching TRBD2. J gave up 3 bases and V 7 bases, and 10 bases lay outside the gene matches. This CDR3 region has 16 residues. Germline CDR1 and CDR2: LNHDA and SQIVND (reference sequence).

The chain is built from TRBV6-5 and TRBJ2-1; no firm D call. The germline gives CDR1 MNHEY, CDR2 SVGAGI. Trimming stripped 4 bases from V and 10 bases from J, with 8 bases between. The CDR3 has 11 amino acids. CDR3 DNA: TGTGCCAGCAGTTCTGGATGGGAGCAGTTCTTC. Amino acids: CASSSGWEQFF.

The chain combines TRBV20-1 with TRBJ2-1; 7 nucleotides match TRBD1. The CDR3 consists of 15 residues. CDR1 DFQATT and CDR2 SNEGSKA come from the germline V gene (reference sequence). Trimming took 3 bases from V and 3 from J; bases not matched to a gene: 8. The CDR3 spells CSARGVRDSYNEQFF. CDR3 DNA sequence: TGCAGTGCTAGGGGGGTCCGGGACAGCTACAATGAGCAGTTCTTC.

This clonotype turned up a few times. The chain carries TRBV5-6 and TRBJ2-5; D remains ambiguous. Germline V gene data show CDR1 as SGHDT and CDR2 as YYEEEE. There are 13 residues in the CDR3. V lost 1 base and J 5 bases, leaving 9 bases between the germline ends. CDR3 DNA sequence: TGTGCCAGCAGCTTGCCCACAATGGAGACCCAGTACTTC. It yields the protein CASSLPTMETQYF.

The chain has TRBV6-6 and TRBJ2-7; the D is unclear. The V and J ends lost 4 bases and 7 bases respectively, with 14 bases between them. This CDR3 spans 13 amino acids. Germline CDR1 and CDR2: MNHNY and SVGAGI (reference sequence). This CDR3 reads CASSFLLGSEQYV. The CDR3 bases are TGTGCCAGCAGTTTTCTGTTGGGGTCGGAGCAGTACGTC.

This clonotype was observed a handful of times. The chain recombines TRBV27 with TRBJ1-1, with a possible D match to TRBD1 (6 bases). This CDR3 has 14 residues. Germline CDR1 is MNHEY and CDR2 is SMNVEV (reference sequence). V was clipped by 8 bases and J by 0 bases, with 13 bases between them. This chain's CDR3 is CASSWGGLNTEAFF. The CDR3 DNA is TGTGCCAGCTCTTGGGGGGGCTTGAACACTGAAGCTTTCTTT.

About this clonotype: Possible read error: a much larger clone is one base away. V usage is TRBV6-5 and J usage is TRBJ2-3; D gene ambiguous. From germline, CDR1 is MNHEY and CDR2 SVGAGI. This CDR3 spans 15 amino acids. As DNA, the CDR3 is TGTGACAGCAGTTACGGCAGGTATCTCACAGATACGCAGTATTTT. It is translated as CDSSYGRYLTDTQYF.

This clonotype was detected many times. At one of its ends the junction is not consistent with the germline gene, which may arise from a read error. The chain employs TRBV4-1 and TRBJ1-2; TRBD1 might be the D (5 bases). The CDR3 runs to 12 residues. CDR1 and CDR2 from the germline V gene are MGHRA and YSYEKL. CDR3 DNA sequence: TGTGCCAGCAGCCAGGGTGTATATGGCTACACCTTC. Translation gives CASSQGVYGYTF.

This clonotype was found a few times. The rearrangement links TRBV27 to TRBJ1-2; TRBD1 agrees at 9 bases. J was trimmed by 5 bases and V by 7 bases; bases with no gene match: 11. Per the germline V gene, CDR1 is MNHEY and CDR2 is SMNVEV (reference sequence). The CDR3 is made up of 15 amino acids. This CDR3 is CASTLTGGAGYGYTF. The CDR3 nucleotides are TGTGCCAGCACCCTCACAGGGGGCGCAGGTTATGGCTACACCTTC.

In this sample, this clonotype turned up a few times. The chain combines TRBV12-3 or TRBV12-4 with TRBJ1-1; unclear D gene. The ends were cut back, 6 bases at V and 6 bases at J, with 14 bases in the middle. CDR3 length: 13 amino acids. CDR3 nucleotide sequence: TGTGCCAGCAGCTCCGCCGGGTTGCCTGAAGCTTTCTTT. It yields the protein CASSSAGLPEAFF.

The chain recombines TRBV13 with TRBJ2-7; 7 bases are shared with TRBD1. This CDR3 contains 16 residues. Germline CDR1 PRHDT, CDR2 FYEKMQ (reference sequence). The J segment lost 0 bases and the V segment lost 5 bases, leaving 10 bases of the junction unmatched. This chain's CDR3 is CASSIRTGGPSYEQYV. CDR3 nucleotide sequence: TGTGCCAGCAGCATCCGGACAGGTGGCCCCTCCTACGAGCAGTACGTC.

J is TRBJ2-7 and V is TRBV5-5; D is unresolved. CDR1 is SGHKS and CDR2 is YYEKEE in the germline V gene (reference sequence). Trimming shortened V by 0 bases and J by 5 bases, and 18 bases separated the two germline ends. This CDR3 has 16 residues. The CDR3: CASSLEWSAGTHEQYF. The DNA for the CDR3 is TGTGCCAGCAGCTTGGAATGGTCTGCTGGTACCCACGAGCAGTACTTC.

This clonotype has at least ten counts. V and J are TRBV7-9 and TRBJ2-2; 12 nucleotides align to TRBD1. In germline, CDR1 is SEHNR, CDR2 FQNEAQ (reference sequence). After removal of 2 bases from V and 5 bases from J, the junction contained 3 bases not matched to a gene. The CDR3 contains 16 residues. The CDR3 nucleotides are TGTGCCAGCAGCTTAAGGGACAGGGGGCCAACCGGGGAGCTGTTTTTT. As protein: CASSLRDRGPTGELFF.

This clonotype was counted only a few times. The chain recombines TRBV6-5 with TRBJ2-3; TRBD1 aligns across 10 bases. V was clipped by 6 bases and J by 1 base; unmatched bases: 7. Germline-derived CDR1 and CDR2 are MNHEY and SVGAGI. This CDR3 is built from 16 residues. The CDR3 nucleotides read TGTGCCAGCAGGGGGACAGGGGCGAGGGGCACAGATACGCAGTATTTT. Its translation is CASRGTGARGTDTQYF.

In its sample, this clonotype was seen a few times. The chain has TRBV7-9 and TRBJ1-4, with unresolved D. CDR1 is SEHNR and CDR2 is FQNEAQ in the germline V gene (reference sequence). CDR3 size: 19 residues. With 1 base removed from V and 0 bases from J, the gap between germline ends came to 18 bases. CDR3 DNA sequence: TGTGCCAGCAGCTTAGGAGGTACAGACCGACCGCCAACTAATGAAAAACTGTTTTTT. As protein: CASSLGGTDRPPTNEKLFF. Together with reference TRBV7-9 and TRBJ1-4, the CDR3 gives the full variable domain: DTGVSQNPRHKITKRGQNVTFRCDPISEHNRLYWYRQTLGQGPEFLTYFQNEAQLEKSRLLSDRFSAERPKGSFSTLEIQRTEQGDSAMYLCASSLGGTDRPPTNEKLFFGSGTQLSVL.

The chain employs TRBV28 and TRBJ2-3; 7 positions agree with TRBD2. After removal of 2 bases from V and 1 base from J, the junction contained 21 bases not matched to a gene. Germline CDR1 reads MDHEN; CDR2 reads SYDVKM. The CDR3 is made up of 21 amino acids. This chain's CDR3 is CASSLPTRGGAAPPGTDTQYF. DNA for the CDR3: TGTGCCAGCAGTTTACCGACCCGGGGAGGGGCAGCTCCTCCGGGCACAGATACGCAGTATTTT.

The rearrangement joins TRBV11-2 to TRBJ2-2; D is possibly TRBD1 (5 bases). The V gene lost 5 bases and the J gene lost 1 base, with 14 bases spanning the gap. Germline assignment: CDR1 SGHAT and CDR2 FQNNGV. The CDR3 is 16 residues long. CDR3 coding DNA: TGTGCCAGCAGCAGTGGAAGGGGTTTGAACACCGGGGAGCTGTTTTTT. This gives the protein CASSSGRGLNTGELFF.

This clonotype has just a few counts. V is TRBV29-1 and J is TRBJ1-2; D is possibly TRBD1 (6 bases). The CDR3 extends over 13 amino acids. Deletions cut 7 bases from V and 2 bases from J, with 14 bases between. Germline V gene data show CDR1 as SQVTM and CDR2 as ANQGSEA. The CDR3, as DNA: TGCAGCGCCAAGGGGGGAGAGAACTATGGCTACACCTTC. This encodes CSAKGGENYGYTF.

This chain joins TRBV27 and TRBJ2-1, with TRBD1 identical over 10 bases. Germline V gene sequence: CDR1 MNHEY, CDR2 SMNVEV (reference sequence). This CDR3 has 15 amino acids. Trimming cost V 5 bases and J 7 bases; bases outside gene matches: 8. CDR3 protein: CASSRPLGQGNEQFF. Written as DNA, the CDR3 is TGTGCCAGCAGTCGACCCCTGGGACAGGGGAATGAGCAGTTCTTC.